These T cell receptor beta chains were read from a single sample in a study of vaccination and CD4 T cells after COVID-19. Their specific antigens are unknown. TCRdb processed the PCR reads anew with MiXCR; each CDR3 protein has one entry. The sample lists about 4,200 distinct CDR3 sequences; about 20% were seen once. Sequences were obtained from CD4+ T cells from blood, cultured in vitro. Receptor source: a human donor who had recovered from COVID-19. The CDR3 runs from the conserved cysteine through the conserved F or W. The order of the fields is J gene, D gene, V gene, clone size, CDR3 DNA, CDR3 protein. A D gene is named only where the DNA matches it firmly. Expanded clones are given a class, and other clones once, few, many or no size at all.

TRBJ2-7 | TRBD1 | TRBV6-1 | large | TGTGCCAGCAGATCCACAGGGGGCGAGCAGTACTTC | CASRSTGGEQYF
TRBJ2-1 | - | TRBV2 | - | TGTGCCAGCAAGGGACGGGTCTACAATGAGCAGTTCTTC | CASKGRVYNEQFF
TRBJ1-1 | - | TRBV2 | few | TGTGCCAGCAGCGGGTGGGAGGGGGAGAGGAGGAACACTGAAGCTTTCTTT | CASSGWEGERRNTEAFF
TRBJ1-4 | TRBD1 | TRBV7-9 | - | TGTGCCAGCAGCCCCAGGGGGGCTAATGAAAAACTGTTTTTT | CASSPRGANEKLFF
TRBJ1-6 | TRBD1 | TRBV6-1 | few | TGTGCCAGCAGTATTTCGGGACAGGGTTATTCACCCCTCCACTTT | CASSISGQGYSPLHF
TRBJ2-5 | TRBD1 | TRBV30 | - | TGTGCCTGGAGTGTAAGGGCAGGGGGAGAGACCCAGTACTTC | CAWSVRAGGETQYF
TRBJ2-7 | - | TRBV30 | - | TGTGCCTGTGGGGAGTCCTACGAGCAGTACTTC | CACGESYEQYF
TRBJ1-4 | TRBD1 | TRBV7-9 | - | TGTGCCAGCAGCTCCAGGGGGGCTAATGAAAAACTGCTTTTT | CASSSRGANEKLLF
TRBJ2-3 | - | TRBV5-1 | few | TGCGCCAGCAGCCCCGTCCGCGAAGATACGCAGTATTTT | CASSPVREDTQYF
TRBJ2-1 | - | TRBV19 | few | TGTGCCAGTAGTATAATGAGGGGGTTTCTCGGGGGCGGGCGAAATGAGCAGTTCTTC | CASSIMRGFLGGGRNEQFF
TRBJ2-7 | TRBD1 | TRBV6-1 | few | TGTGCCAGCAGTACGCAACGTGGTCTAGGGACAGGGACCCTATACGAGCAGTACTTC | CASSTQRGLGTGTLYEQYF
TRBJ2-3 | - | TRBV20-1 | few | TGCAGTGCGACCGGGGCTAGCTGGGCAGATACGCAGTATTTT | CSATGASWADTQYF
TRBJ1-1 | - | TRBV5-4 | few | TGTGCCAGCAGCTTTCCGGGCCTTCGGAACACTGAAGCTTTCTTT | CASSFPGLRNTEAFF
TRBJ1-2 | - | TRBV10-3 | few | TGTGCCATCAGTGGTTCGGGGGCCTATGGCTACACCTTC | CAISGSGAYGYTF
TRBJ2-3 | TRBD2 | TRBV12-3/TRBV12-4 | - | TGTGCCAGCAGTTTAGCGGGGACTAGCGGGGGGGGCACAGATACGCAGTATTTT | CASSLAGTSGGGTDTQYF
TRBJ1-5 | - | TRBV2 | medium-sized | TGTGCCAGCAACCGGATTAGCAATCAGCCCCAGCATTTT | CASNRISNQPQHF
TRBJ1-5 | - | TRBV12-3/TRBV12-4 | medium-sized | TGTGCCAGCAGTTTAGCCCGACAGATGCCCCAGCATTTT | CASSLARQMPQHF
TRBJ1-2 | TRBD1 | TRBV5-1 | - | TGCGCCAGCAGCCACGACAGGGTTGAAGGCTACACCTTC | CASSHDRVEGYTF
TRBJ2-1 | TRBD1 | TRBV7-9 | few | TGTGCCAGCACCCACAGGGGGGCGAGAAATGAGCAGTTCTTC | CASTHRGARNEQFF
TRBJ2-5 | - | TRBV12-3/TRBV12-4 | few | TGTGCCAGCACGGGTGGGACGCCGACCCACGGGACCCAGTACTTC | CASTGGTPTHGTQYF
TRBJ1-1 | TRBD1 | TRBV7-3 | - | TGTGCCAGCAGCTCAGGGGGCACTGAAGCTTTCTTT | CASSSGGTEAFF
TRBJ2-3 | - | TRBV20-1 | few | TGCAGTGCCCCGTTAGAGCCCACAGATACGCAGTATTTT | CSAPLEPTDTQYF
TRBJ1-2 | - | TRBV5-6 | - | TGTGCCAGCAGCTTGGGGGTAGTCTATGGCTACACCTTC | CASSLGVVYGYTF
TRBJ2-7 | TRBD1 | TRBV4-1 | - | TGCGCCAGCAGCCACCCCGGGACAGACTACGAGCAGTACTTC | CASSHPGTDYEQYF